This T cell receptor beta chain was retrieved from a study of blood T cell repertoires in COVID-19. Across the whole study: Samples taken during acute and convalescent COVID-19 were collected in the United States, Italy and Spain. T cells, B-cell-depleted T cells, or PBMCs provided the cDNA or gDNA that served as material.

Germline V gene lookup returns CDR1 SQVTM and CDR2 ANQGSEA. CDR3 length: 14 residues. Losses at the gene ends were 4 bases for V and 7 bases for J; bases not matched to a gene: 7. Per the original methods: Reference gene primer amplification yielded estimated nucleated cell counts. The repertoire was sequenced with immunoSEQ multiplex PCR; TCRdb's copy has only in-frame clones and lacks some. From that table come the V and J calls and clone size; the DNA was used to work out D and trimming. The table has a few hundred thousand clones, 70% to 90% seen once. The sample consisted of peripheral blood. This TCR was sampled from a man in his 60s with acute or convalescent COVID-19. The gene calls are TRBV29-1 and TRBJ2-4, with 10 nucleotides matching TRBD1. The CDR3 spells CSVAGTGATNIQYF. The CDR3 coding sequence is TGCAGCGTTGCCGGGACAGGGGCGACGAACATTCAGTACTTC.